The 8 T cell receptor beta chains below all came from one sample that was sequenced in a study of T cells after posttransplantation cyclophosphamide. Data came from immunoSEQ multiplex PCR; TCRdb stores just in-frame clones and leaves some out. The data show 6,500 to 9,000 clones, with none appearing a single time. Cyclophosphamide on days +3 and +4 followed busulfan-fludarabine conditioning and a marrow graft. Source: PBMCs, taken after allogeneic stem cell transplant with posttransplant cyclophosphamide. The receptors stem from a female patient aged 45-65 years who received an allogeneic stem cell transplant from a related donor, was CMV-positive, and had no GVHD. Some T cells may arise from the graft donor.

This clone is medium-sized (0.01 to 0.1%). CDR3 coding DNA: TGTGCCAGCAGTTACATAGACTACTACAATGAGCAGTTCTTC. This codes for CASSYIDYYNEQFF. V is TRBV6-6 and J is TRBJ2-1; D perhaps matches TRBD2 (5 bases). Trimming took off 2 bases at V and 3 bases at J, with 8 bases between the two ends. The CDR3 spans 14 residues. Germline V CDR1 and CDR2: MNHNY, SVGAGI (reference sequence).

This clone rates as medium-sized (0.01 to 0.1%). This chain uses TRBV5-1 with TRBJ2-5; TRBD2 matches 11 bases. Trimming removed 4 bases from V and 5 bases from J; junction bases left unmatched: 10. This CDR3 is 16 amino acids long. Germline V gene sequence: CDR1 SGHRS, CDR2 YFSETQ. CDR3 sequence (DNA): TGCGCCAGCAGCCTCGCGCCACTAGCGGGAGACGAGACCCAGTACTTC. This translates into CASSLAPLAGDETQYF.

This clone was observed many times. This sequence joins TRBV12-3 or TRBV12-4 and TRBJ2-7, with a possible D match to TRBD1 (6 bases). The CDR3 loop spans 17 amino acids. V was cut by 1 base and J by 4 bases, with 20 bases left in between. The CDR3: CASSLDAGIAGTYEQYF. The CDR3 DNA is TGTGCCAGCAGTTTAGATGCCGGGATAGCCGGGACATACGAGCAGTACTTC.

This clone was seen at least ten times. The sample holds other DNA sequences that translate to the same CDR3. The chain has TRBV5-1 and TRBJ2-1, with a weak D call TRBD1 (8 bases). The CDR3 length is 18 residues. Trimming took 3 bases from V and 6 from J, leaving 25 bases between them. Germline loops: CDR1 SGHRS, CDR2 YFSETQ. DNA for the CDR3: TGCGCCAGCAGCTCCCTTGGAGGAGCACAGGGGGGGGGCAATGAGCAGTTCTTC. Protein: CASSSLGGAQGGGNEQFF.

The sample holds many counts of this clone. The CDR3: CASSHLRTTGETQYF. DNA for the CDR3: TGCGCCAGCAGCCACCTAAGAACGACGGGGGAGACCCAGTACTTC. The V and J genes are TRBV4-3 and TRBJ2-5, with D possibly TRBD2 on 5 matching bases. V was trimmed by 3 bases and J by 5 bases, leaving 16 bases between them. This CDR3 contains 15 residues. CDR1 and CDR2 (germline): LGHNA, YSLEER.

This clone is labeled as medium-sized. The J gene is TRBJ1-2, the V gene TRBV10-3; the D gene is possibly TRBD1 (5 bases). Germline values: CDR1 ENHRY, CDR2 SYGVKD. The V end lost 7 bases, the J end lost 8 bases, and 11 bases lay between the germline ends. The CDR3 has 11 amino acids. CDR3 sequence (DNA): TGTGCCATCAACGACAGAGACGGCTACACCTTC. It yields the protein CAINDRDGYTF.

There are many counts of this clone. V is TRBV27 and J is TRBJ1-5, with a weak D call TRBD1 (6 bases). The V and J ends lost 7 bases and 5 bases respectively, with 15 bases between them. The length of the CDR3 is 14 residues. In germline, CDR1 is MNHEY, CDR2 SMNVEV (reference sequence). The CDR3 protein is CASMGWGPDQPQHF. In DNA form, the CDR3 reads TGTGCCAGCATGGGTTGGGGGCCGGATCAGCCCCAGCATTTT.

This clone came up many times. This chain joins TRBV7-2 and TRBJ1-5, with D unresolved. CDR1 SGHTA and CDR2 FQGNSA come from the germline V gene. Trimming stripped 1 base from V and 5 bases from J, with 12 bases between. This CDR3 is built from 15 residues. The CDR3 sequence: CASSLVGVWHQPQHF. The DNA of the CDR3 is TGTGCCAGCAGCTTAGTTGGTGTGTGGCATCAGCCCCAGCATTTT.